Below, 27 T cell receptor beta chains from the same sample are listed, as sequenced in a study of blood T cell repertoires in COVID-19. Profiled with immunoSEQ multiplex PCR; TCRdb holds only in-frame clones, not every one. Among about 440,000 clones listed, around 88% were seen once. Sequenced input: peripheral blood. The receptors derive from a woman in her forties or fifties with COVID-19, enrolled during active disease.

The J gene is TRBJ2-2, the V gene TRBV27, with unresolved D. V dropped 0 bases and J dropped 1 base, with 6 bases sitting between them. The germline gives CDR1 MNHEY, CDR2 SMNVEV (reference sequence). The CDR3 runs 15 residues. The CDR3 spells CASSLSGRNTGELFF. DNA of the CDR3: TGTGCCAGCAGTTTATCGGGCAGGAACACCGGGGAGCTGTTTTTT.

The chain recombines TRBV11-1 with TRBJ1-6, with D maybe TRBD1 (6 bases). This CDR3 contains 14 residues. Germline CDR1 is SGHAT and CDR2 is FQDESV (reference sequence). The V gene lost 5 bases and the J gene lost 7 bases, with 12 bases spanning the gap. The chain's CDR3 is CASSLTGHNSPLHF. The CDR3 DNA is TGTGCCAGCAGCCTGACAGGCCACAATTCACCCCTCCACTTT.

The V gene is TRBV7-6, the J gene TRBJ2-7, with 14 bases that match TRBD2. Losses at the gene ends were 8 bases for V and 2 bases for J; bases not matched to a gene: 5. Germline CDR1 and CDR2: SGHVS and FNYEAQ. The CDR3 spans 15 residues. CDR3 sequence: CASARLAGGAYEQYF. CDR3 DNA: TGTGCCAGCGCGCGACTAGCGGGGGGGGCCTACGAGCAGTACTTC.

The V and J genes are TRBV5-6 and TRBJ1-5; no clear D gene. CDR1 is SGHDT and CDR2 is YYEEEE in the germline V gene. The CDR3 sequence is 12 residues long. V was shortened by 4 bases and J by 5 bases, with 7 bases between the two germline ends. CDR3 sequence: CASSLADQPQHF. DNA of the CDR3: TGTGCCAGCAGCCTGGCTGATCAGCCCCAGCATTTT.

The J gene is TRBJ2-7, the V gene TRBV6-5; 7 nucleotides agree with TRBD1. The CDR3 has 14 residues. V was pared by 11 bases and J by 6 bases, with 16 bases of the junction left unmatched. In germline, CDR1 is MNHEY, CDR2 SVGAGI. CDR3 in amino acids: CASHVGTVPLEQYF. The CDR3 nucleotides are TGTGCCTCACATGTGGGGACAGTACCCCTCGAGCAGTACTTC.

This sequence joins TRBV18 and TRBJ1-3; a weak D match, TRBD1 (6 bases). The germline V gene encodes CDR1 KGHSH and CDR2 LQKENI. V was shortened by 9 bases and J by 3 bases, with 21 bases between the two germline ends. This CDR3 comprises 16 residues. In DNA, the CDR3 is TGTGCCAGTTTCACCAGTCGGGACACAATTGGAAACACCATATATTTT. It specifies CASFTSRDTIGNTIYF.

This chain uses TRBV4-2 with TRBJ2-7, with D tentatively TRBD2 (6 bases). Germline V gene data show CDR1 as LGHNA and CDR2 as YNFKEQ. The germline V and J ends were trimmed by 4 bases and 6 bases, with 13 bases remaining between them. The CDR3 is 13 residues long. Here the CDR3 DNA reads TGTGCCAGCAGCCCAGTTAGTAGCGGCGAGCAGTACTTC. Residues: CASSPVSSGEQYF.

The J gene is TRBJ2-1, the V gene TRBV15; 14 nucleotides match TRBD2. The V segment lost 5 bases and the J segment 7 bases; nucleotides outside the gene matches: 4. The germline CDR1 and CDR2 sequences are LNHNV and YYDKDF (reference sequence). The CDR3 spans 15 residues. CDR3 in amino acids: CATSLRTSGGNEQFF. DNA for the CDR3: TGTGCCACCAGCTTACGGACTAGCGGGGGGAATGAGCAGTTCTTC.

This sequence joins TRBV30 and TRBJ2-1, with TRBD1 as a possible D gene (5 bases). Germline CDR1 and CDR2: GTSNPN and SVGIG (reference sequence). CDR3 length: 15 amino acids. V lost 5 bases, J lost 2 bases, and 16 bases lay in between. The CDR3 loop is CAWGAEATPYNEQFF. CDR3 sequence (DNA): TGTGCCTGGGGGGCTGAGGCCACCCCCTACAATGAGCAGTTCTTC.

This rearrangement joins TRBV9 to TRBJ1-3, with D maybe TRBD1 (6 bases). The CDR3 extends over 16 amino acids. Germline V lookup: CDR1 SGDLS, CDR2 YYNGEE. V was shortened by 0 bases and J by 0 bases, with 10 bases between the two germline ends. The CDR3 is CASSVEGDGSGNTIYF. The CDR3 DNA is TGTGCCAGCAGCGTAGAGGGGGATGGCTCTGGAAACACCATATATTTT.

V usage is TRBV5-1 and J usage is TRBJ1-2; no firm D call. Germline-derived CDR1 and CDR2 are SGHRS and YFSETQ. Trimming left V 3 bases short and J 5 bases short, with 17 bases between. The CDR3 sequence is 15 residues long. The CDR3 sequence is CASSSGQIETYGYTF. The CDR3 bases are TGCGCCAGCAGCTCGGGTCAAATTGAGACTTATGGCTACACCTTC.

This chain connects TRBV27 to TRBJ1-2; the D gene is possibly TRBD1 (5 bases). The CDR3 is 13 residues long. Germline V gene data show CDR1 as MNHEY and CDR2 as SMNVEV (reference sequence). V lost 8 bases and J 4 bases, leaving 14 bases between the germline ends. CDR3 in DNA: TGTGCCAGCGGGTCGACAGCAGGCTATGGCTACACCTTC. Protein sequence: CASGSTAGYGYTF.

V is TRBV27 and J is TRBJ2-7, with D tentatively TRBD1 (5 bases). Germline values: CDR1 MNHEY, CDR2 SMNVEV (reference sequence). V was trimmed by 2 bases and J by 4 bases, leaving 6 bases between them. CDR3 length: 12 residues. CDR3 nucleotides: TGTGCCAGCAGTTTAAGGGGTTACGAGCAGTACTTC. Translating gives CASSLRGYEQYF.

The chain employs TRBV29-1 and TRBJ2-6; TRBD2 is a possible D gene (6 bases). V lost 1 base and J lost 0, with 13 bases in between. The CDR3 loop spans 17 amino acids. Per the germline V gene, CDR1 is SQVTM and CDR2 is ANQGSEA. The CDR3 sequence: CSVEVRGARSGANVLTF. CDR3 nucleotides: TGCAGCGTTGAAGTGCGGGGTGCGCGCTCTGGGGCCAACGTCCTGACTTTC.

The chain is built from TRBV5-6 and TRBJ1-1; D uncertain. V was cut by 2 bases and J by 1 base, with 12 bases left in between. Germline V lookup: CDR1 SGHDT, CDR2 YYEEEE. This CDR3 is 15 amino acids long. The CDR3 sequence: CASSFRPSGNTEAFF. CDR3 DNA sequence: TGTGCCAGCAGCTTCCGGCCATCAGGGAACACTGAAGCTTTCTTT.

The chain links TRBV5-1 to TRBJ2-5; the match to TRBD2 covers 7 bases. CDR1 and CDR2 (germline): SGHRS, YFSETQ. The V and J ends lost 2 bases and 2 bases, in that order; junction bases with no gene match: 6. CDR3 length: 15 amino acids. CDR3 sequence reads: CASSFQRGKQETQYF. DNA of the CDR3: TGCGCCAGCAGCTTCCAGCGGGGCAAGCAAGAGACCCAGTACTTC.

The V gene is TRBV2, the J gene TRBJ2-2, with a weak D call TRBD1 (5 bases). V lost 7 bases, J lost 0 bases, and 9 bases lay in between. CDR3 length: 14 amino acids. Germline assignment: CDR1 SNHLY and CDR2 FYNNEI. CDR3: CASKGRANTGELFF. The CDR3 DNA reads as TGTGCCAGCAAAGGCAGGGCGAACACCGGGGAGCTGTTTTTT.

This chain connects TRBV30 to TRBJ1-4; the match to TRBD1 covers 7 bases. Germline CDR1 GTSNPN, CDR2 SVGIG (reference sequence). The CDR3 contains 15 residues. V was pared by 3 bases and J by 7 bases, with 11 bases of the junction left unmatched. Here the CDR3 DNA reads TGTGCCTGGAGGGAGCCTAGAGGGGGCGGTGAAAAACTGTTTTTT. It yields the protein CAWREPRGGGEKLFF.

The rearrangement links TRBV5-6 to TRBJ2-1; 14 bases align to TRBD2. The J segment lost 7 bases and the V segment lost 2 bases, leaving 2 bases of the junction unmatched. Germline V gives CDR1 SGHDT, CDR2 YYEEEE. This CDR3 region has 15 residues. The CDR3 sequence: CASSFGLAGGNEQFF. The CDR3 DNA reads as TGTGCCAGCAGCTTCGGACTAGCGGGGGGTAATGAGCAGTTCTTC. The variable domain in full, completed from reference TRBV5-6 and TRBJ2-1, reads DAGVTQSPTHLIKTRGQQVTLRCSPKSGHDTVSWYQQALGQGPQFIFQYYEEEERQRGNFPDRFSGHQFPNYSSELNVNALLLGDSALYLCASSFGLAGGNEQFFGPGTRLTVL.

The rearrangement joins TRBV6-1 to TRBJ1-3; unclear D gene. Germline V lookup: CDR1 MNHNS, CDR2 SASEGT. This CDR3 spans 18 amino acids. Trimming pared 1 base from V and 4 bases from J, leaving 20 bases between. In DNA form, the CDR3 reads TGTGCCAGCAGTGAAGGGAACAAGGCCAAAGGGAGAGGAAACACCATATATTTT. It encodes CASSEGNKAKGRGNTIYF.

The chain couples TRBV6-6 to TRBJ1-6, with D perhaps TRBD1 (5 bases). Germline assignment: CDR1 MNHNY and CDR2 SVGAGI (reference sequence). The CDR3 runs 12 residues. V lost 6 bases and J 8 bases, leaving 8 bases between the germline ends. The CDR3: CASSQGYSPLHF. For the CDR3, the DNA is TGTGCCAGCAGCCAGGGCTATTCACCCCTCCACTTT.

The genes are TRBV7-2 and TRBJ2-2; 10 bases agree with TRBD2. J gave up 4 bases and V 5 bases, and 4 bases lay outside the gene matches. CDR3 length: 15 residues. In germline, CDR1 is SGHTA, CDR2 FQGNSA. CDR3 DNA: TGTGCCAGCAGCCCTGCTAGCGGGGGCACCGGGGAGCTGTTTTTT. Encoded protein: CASSPASGGTGELFF.

V usage is TRBV7-3 and J usage is TRBJ2-3; the D gene is possibly TRBD2 (6 bases). V was cut by 4 bases and J by 5 bases, with 10 bases left in between. Germline lookup yields CDR1 SGHTA and CDR2 FQGTGA. The CDR3 runs 13 residues. CDR3 amino acids: CASSWRGRDTQYF. In DNA, the CDR3 is TGTGCCAGCAGCTGGCGGGGACGAGATACGCAGTATTTT. The entire variable domain, with the rest obtained from reference TRBV7-3 and TRBJ2-3, is as follows: GAGVSQTPSNKVTEKGKYVELRCDPISGHTALYWYRQSLGQGPEFLIYFQGTGAADDSGLPNDRFFAVRPEGSVSTLKIQRTERGDSAVYLCASSWRGRDTQYFGPGTRLTVL.

V gene TRBV2 combines with J gene TRBJ1-2; D may be TRBD1 (6 bases). The CDR3 is 13 amino acids. The germline gives CDR1 SNHLY, CDR2 FYNNEI. The V gene lost 4 bases and the J gene lost 7 bases, with 13 bases spanning the gap. DNA for the CDR3: TGTGCCAGCAGTGGGACAGCCGTTGGTGGCTACACCTTC. Translated, it gives CASSGTAVGGYTF.

This chain joins TRBV27 and TRBJ1-5; the D gene is possibly TRBD1 (5 bases). The germline CDR1 and CDR2 sequences are MNHEY and SMNVEV (reference sequence). Trimming cost V 6 bases and J 4 bases, with 19 bases left between them. The CDR3 runs 16 residues. CDR3 DNA: TGTGCCAGCAGACCCCCTGGAGAGGGACTTAATCAGCCCCAGCATTTT. Translation: CASRPPGEGLNQPQHF.

This sequence joins TRBV24-1 and TRBJ2-3, with 12 bases that match TRBD2. The germline CDR1 and CDR2 sequences are KGHDR and SFDVKD. V dropped 4 bases and J dropped 1; count of bases not matched to a gene: 2. CDR3 size: 16 residues. This CDR3 is CATSDRTSGGTDTQYF. In nucleotides, the CDR3 is TGTGCCACCAGTGACAGGACTAGCGGGGGCACAGATACGCAGTATTTT.

The V gene is TRBV5-4, the J gene TRBJ1-6; the match to TRBD1 covers 10 bases. CDR1 and CDR2 (germline): SGHNT, YYREEE (reference sequence). The CDR3 is 14 residues long. The V gene end was trimmed by 0 bases and the J gene end by 9 bases; junction bases not matched to a gene: 0. CDR3 loop: CASSLGDRGSPLHF. CDR3 nucleotides: TGTGCCAGCAGCTTGGGGGACAGGGGTTCACCCCTCCACTTT.